The 11 T cell receptor beta chains given below trace back to one sample, sequenced in a study of T cell responses to AZD1222 COVID-19 vaccine. Produced via immunoSEQ multiplex PCR; TCRdb's table is partial and in-frame only. The sample holds 170,000 or so clones; 88% are singletons and the top ten take 11%. The sequencing used peripheral blood, collected 28 days after the second AZD1222 dose. The receptor source for this set is an adult who received the AZD1222 COVID-19 vaccine.

Points on this clone: Its ends do not fully match the called genes, so a read error is possible. The chain uses TRBV9 and TRBJ2-1, with D hard to call. CDR1 is SGDLS, CDR2 YYNGEE, per germline. The CDR3 extends over 11 amino acids. CDR3 region: CASGSFNEQFF. Here the CDR3 DNA reads TGTGCCAGCGGCTCCTTCAATGAGCAGTTCTTC.

Remarks on this clone: The sample contains more than one DNA sequence encoding this CDR3. The chain employs TRBV5-4 and TRBJ1-1, with a weak D call TRBD1 (5 bases). Germline V CDR1 and CDR2: SGHNT, YYREEE (reference sequence). The CDR3 extends over 14 amino acids. Between the trimmed V and J ends, which lost 0 bases and 5 bases, there was a span of 11 bases. The CDR3: CASSLDPGRTEAFF. The DNA for the CDR3 is TGTGCCAGCAGCTTGGATCCAGGGAGGACTGAAGCTTTCTTT.

The chain joins TRBV7-3 to TRBJ2-3; 8 positions agree with TRBD1. Germline V CDR1 and CDR2: SGHTA, FQGTGA. The CDR3 extends over 15 amino acids. Losses at the gene ends were 5 bases for V and 2 bases for J; bases not matched to a gene: 6. CDR3 residues: CASSPQTGATDTQYF. CDR3 nucleotide sequence: TGTGCCAGCAGCCCACAGACAGGGGCCACAGATACGCAGTATTTT.

V is TRBV4-3 and J is TRBJ1-1; 10 nucleotides match TRBD1. The germline gives CDR1 LGHNA, CDR2 YSLEER. This CDR3 has 17 residues. J was trimmed by 1 base and V by 1 base; bases with no gene match: 6. The CDR3 sequence is CASSQVPGQGENTEAFF. The CDR3 coding sequence is TGCGCCAGCAGCCAAGTACCCGGACAGGGGGAGAACACTGAAGCTTTCTTT.

CDR3 sequence reads: CASSIGRQETQYF. In nucleotides, the CDR3 is TGTGCCAGTAGTATAGGACGCCAAGAGACCCAGTACTTC. The chain uses TRBV19 and TRBJ2-5; the D is unclear. The CDR3 runs to 13 residues. V lost 1 base and J 1 base, leaving 4 bases between the germline ends. The germline V gene encodes CDR1 LNHDA and CDR2 SQIVND (reference sequence).

The genes are TRBV5-5 and TRBJ1-1; D remains unclear. CDR1 and CDR2 from the germline V gene are SGHKS and YYEKEE (reference sequence). CDR3 length: 13 residues. V was shortened by 0 bases and J by 11 bases, with 14 bases between the two germline ends. In DNA, the CDR3 is TGTGCCAGCAGCTTGGGCGACACCGTGTTGGCTTTCTTT. Translated: CASSLGDTVLAFF.

The chain recombines TRBV19 with TRBJ2-2; the match to TRBD1 covers 10 bases. Germline assignment: CDR1 LNHDA and CDR2 SQIVND (reference sequence). The CDR3 is 17 residues long. J was trimmed by 3 bases and V by 1 base; bases with no gene match: 5. The CDR3 nucleotides read TGTGCCAGTAGTATAGGACAGGGGGCTCGGGACACCGGGGAGCTGTTTTTT. Translation: CASSIGQGARDTGELFF.

This clone was counted once. The chain carries TRBV19 and TRBJ1-2; possibly TRBD1 for D (5 bases). CDR1 is LNHDA, CDR2 SQIVND, per germline (reference sequence). Deletions cut 1 base from V and 6 bases from J, with 12 bases between. The CDR3 spans 14 residues. The CDR3 protein is CASSIVEAGHGYTF. DNA of the CDR3: TGTGCCAGTAGTATAGTGGAGGCAGGGCATGGCTACACCTTC.

This clone was found once. The V gene is TRBV25-1, the J gene TRBJ1-6; 7 bases are shared with TRBD1. The CDR3 runs 16 residues. J was trimmed by 4 bases and V by 0 bases; bases with no gene match: 3. CDR1 is MGHDK and CDR2 is SYGVNS in the germline V gene. The CDR3 spells CASSEYQGQYNSPLHF. The CDR3 nucleotides are TGTGCCAGCAGTGAATACCAGGGACAGTATAATTCACCCCTCCACTTT.

This chain uses TRBV7-9 with TRBJ2-7, with 10 nucleotides matching TRBD1. This CDR3 has 16 residues. The J segment lost 0 bases and the V segment lost 3 bases, leaving 5 bases of the junction unmatched. Germline V lookup: CDR1 SEHNR, CDR2 FQNEAQ (reference sequence). The CDR3: CASSFPGTGVSYEQYF. CDR3 DNA sequence: TGTGCCAGCAGCTTCCCGGGGACAGGGGTCTCCTACGAGCAGTACTTC.

This rearrangement joins TRBV19 to TRBJ1-1, with a possible D match to TRBD1 (5 bases). V gave up 7 bases and J gave up 1 base, with 13 bases separating them. From germline, CDR1 is LNHDA and CDR2 SQIVND (reference sequence). The CDR3 sequence is 14 residues long. In nucleotides, the CDR3 is TGTGCCAGTACCCCGGGACGGTGGAACACTGAAGCTTTCTTT. Translating gives CASTPGRWNTEAFF. Combining the CDR3 with reference TRBV19 and TRBJ1-1 gives the whole variable domain DGGITQSPKYLFRKEGQNVTLSCEQNLNHDAMYWYRQDPGQGLRLIYYSQIVNDFQKGDIAEGYSVSREKKESFPLTVTSAQKNPTAFYLCASTPGRWNTEAFFGQGTRLTVV.